This is a list of T cell receptor beta chains from one sample in a study of brain T cells in children with intractable seizures. Sequenced by immunoSEQ multiplex PCR; TCRdb stores in-frame clones only, minus some. The sample shows around 340,000 clones, about 93% of them seen only once. The source material was peripheral blood, sampled less than 6 months after surgery. Receptors originate from a boy in the first two years of life with tuberous sclerosis and intractable seizures. Each CDR3 is given without its conserved first and last residue. Fields, in order: clone size, J gene, V gene, CDR3 protein. Some rows mark clone size as missing; the rest say once, few, many or name a class of expanded clone.

size: NA
J: TRBJ1-5
V: TRBV10-3
CDR3: AIRNSGPNQPQH

size: once
J: TRBJ2-1
V: TRBV12-3/TRBV12-4
CDR3: ASSMQTYNEQF

size: NA
J: TRBJ1-2
V: TRBV3-1/TRBV3-2
CDR3: ASSAGYYGYT

size: few
J: TRBJ1-2
V: TRBV2
CDR3: ASSEAGGQGIDGYT

size: once
J: TRBJ1-1
V: TRBV5-1
CDR3: ASSLDVARTEAF

size: NA
J: TRBJ2-7
V: TRBV10-2
CDR3: ASSEDGEEPYEQY

size: once
J: TRBJ2-1
V: TRBV11-2
CDR3: ASSLDILAGAVNEQF

size: NA
J: TRBJ1-1
V: TRBV29-1
CDR3: SVRLQLNTEAF

size: NA
J: TRBJ2-1
V: TRBV5-5
CDR3: ASSLAGTRDRPTYNEQF

size: NA
J: TRBJ2-7
V: TRBV2
CDR3: ASSVWSGPSYEQY

size: once
J: TRBJ2-2
V: TRBV21-1
CDR3: ASSKWDKANTGELF

size: NA
J: TRBJ2-7
V: TRBV11-2
CDR3: ASRRKREQY

size: NA
J: TRBJ1-2
V: TRBV6-5
CDR3: ASTTGAPGGYT

size: NA
J: TRBJ2-1
V: TRBV29-1
CDR3: SVEAEVGNEQF

size: once
J: TRBJ2-3
V: TRBV30
CDR3: AWTPGLAGFTDTQY

size: NA
J: TRBJ2-3
V: TRBV4-2
CDR3: ASSQDRDSPRTDTQY

size: NA
J: TRBJ1-2
V: TRBV6-5
CDR3: ASSYSGGTGGYT

size: NA
J: TRBJ1-1
V: TRBV12-3/TRBV12-4
CDR3: ASSSTGNTEAF

size: NA
J: TRBJ1-1
V: TRBV7-9
CDR3: ASSSFGGNTEAF

size: once
J: TRBJ2-5
V: TRBV29-1
CDR3: SVKPSGAPETQY

size: NA
J: TRBJ2-7
V: TRBV19
CDR3: ASSSGGSYEQY

size: once
J: TRBJ1-4
V: TRBV13
CDR3: ASSPRGQGDEKLF

size: NA
J: TRBJ2-3
V: TRBV18
CDR3: ASSPAGPQWRGLYPDTQY

size: NA
J: TRBJ2-7
V: TRBV28
CDR3: ASSFWNEQY

size: once
J: TRBJ2-5
V: TRBV3-1/TRBV3-2
CDR3: ASSGTSRETQY

size: once
J: TRBJ1-1
V: TRBV24-1
CDR3: ATSDLRAGDEAF

size: NA
J: TRBJ2-2
V: TRBV5-1
CDR3: ASSLEAAGGGELF

size: NA
J: TRBJ2-7
V: TRBV7-2
CDR3: ASSWGVGQTYEQY

size: NA
J: TRBJ1-5
V: TRBV6-5
CDR3: ASSLGRASNQPQH

size: NA
J: TRBJ1-5
V: TRBV5-4
CDR3: ASSLSGENQPQH

size: once
J: TRBJ1-1
V: TRBV5-1
CDR3: ASSPRGTGYPNTEAF

size: NA
J: TRBJ1-1
V: TRBV5-4
CDR3: ASSFGRDGEEAF

size: NA
J: TRBJ1-2
V: TRBV19
CDR3: ASINRGGVYYGYT

size: NA
J: TRBJ2-7
V: TRBV5-4
CDR3: ASSYGAVEQY

size: NA
J: TRBJ1-2
V: TRBV2
CDR3: ASSSIVGYGYT

size: NA
J: TRBJ2-3
V: TRBV6-1
CDR3: ASSEQPDSGFWGTQY

size: NA
J: TRBJ2-3
V: TRBV5-6
CDR3: ASSLDLTWTDTQY

size: NA
J: TRBJ2-3
V: TRBV7-3
CDR3: ASSLDAGVDTQY

size: NA
J: TRBJ2-3
V: TRBV6-1
CDR3: ASSEGGRSGGTDTQY

size: NA
J: TRBJ2-5
V: TRBV3-1/TRBV3-2
CDR3: ASRQGRVETQY

size: NA
J: TRBJ2-7
V: TRBV7-2
CDR3: ASSPSGTSGYEQY

size: NA
J: TRBJ2-3
V: TRBV6-5
CDR3: ASSYGNGGTDTQY